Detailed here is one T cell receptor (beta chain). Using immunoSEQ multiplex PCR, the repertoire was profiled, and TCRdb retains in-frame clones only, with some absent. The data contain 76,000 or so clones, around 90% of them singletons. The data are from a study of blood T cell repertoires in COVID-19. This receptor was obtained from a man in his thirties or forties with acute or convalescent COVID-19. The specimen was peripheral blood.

CDR3: CAISARDRDEQYF. For the CDR3, the DNA is TGTGCCATCAGTGCCCGGGACAGGGACGAGCAGTACTTC. The chain employs TRBV10-3 and TRBJ2-7; 9 bases are a match to TRBD1. Germline CDR1 ENHRY, CDR2 SYGVKD. With V trimmed by 4 bases and J by 5 bases, 3 bases remained unmatched. The CDR3 loop spans 13 amino acids.